This TCR beta chain was sequenced during a study of neurological immune-mediated disorders. CDR1 and CDR2 (germline): SGHRS, YFSETQ. V was clipped by 4 bases and J by 0 bases; unmatched bases: 6. The CDR3 runs to 15 residues. The cDNA was generated by 5'RACE with 10-nucleotide random UMIs. TCRdb re-analysed the 5' RACE reads in MiXCR, keeping a single row per CDR3 protein. The sample holds tens of thousands of distinct CDR3 sequences, around 3.9% seen once. This clonotype was found many times. The sample comprised PBMCs. The rearrangement links TRBV5-1 to TRBJ1-1, with 7 bases lining up with TRBD1. The clonotype was recovered from a man aged 25 to 45 with multiple sclerosis. The CDR3 DNA reads as TGCGCCAGCAGCATACAGACAGGGATGAACACTGAAGCTTTCTTT. Its protein product is CASSIQTGMNTEAFF. The full variable domain, its missing parts supplied by reference TRBV5-1 and TRBJ1-1, is KAGVTQTPRYLIKTRGQQVTLSCSPISGHRSVSWYQQTPGQGLQFLFEYFSETQRNKGNFPGRFSGRQFSNSRSEMNVSTLELGDSALYLCASSIQTGMNTEAFFGQGTRLTVV.